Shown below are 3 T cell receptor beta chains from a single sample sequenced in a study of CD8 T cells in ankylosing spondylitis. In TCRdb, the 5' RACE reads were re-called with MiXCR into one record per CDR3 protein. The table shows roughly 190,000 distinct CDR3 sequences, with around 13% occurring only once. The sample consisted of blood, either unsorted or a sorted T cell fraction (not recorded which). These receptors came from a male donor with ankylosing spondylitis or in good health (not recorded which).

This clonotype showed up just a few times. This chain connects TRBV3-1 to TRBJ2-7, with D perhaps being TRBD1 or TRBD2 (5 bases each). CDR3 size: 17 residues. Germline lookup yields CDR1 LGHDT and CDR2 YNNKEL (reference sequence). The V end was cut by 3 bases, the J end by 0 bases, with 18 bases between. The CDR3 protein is CASSHGDLSAFSYEQYF. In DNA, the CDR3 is TGTGCCAGCAGCCATGGGGACCTTAGCGCCTTCTCCTACGAGCAGTACTTC.

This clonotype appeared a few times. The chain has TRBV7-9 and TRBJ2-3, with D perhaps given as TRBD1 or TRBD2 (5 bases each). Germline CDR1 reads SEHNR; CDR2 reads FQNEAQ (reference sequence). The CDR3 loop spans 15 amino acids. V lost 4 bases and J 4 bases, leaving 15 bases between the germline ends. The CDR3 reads CASSSGWGKPDTQYF. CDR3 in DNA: TGTGCCAGCAGCTCAGGGTGGGGGAAACCAGATACGCAGTATTTT. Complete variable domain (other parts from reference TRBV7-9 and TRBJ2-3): DTGVSQNPRHKITKRGQNVTFRCDPISEHNRLYWYRQTLGQGPEFLTYFQNEAQLEKSRLLSDRFSAERPKGSFSTLEIQRTEQGDSAMYLCASSSGWGKPDTQYFGPGTRLTVL.

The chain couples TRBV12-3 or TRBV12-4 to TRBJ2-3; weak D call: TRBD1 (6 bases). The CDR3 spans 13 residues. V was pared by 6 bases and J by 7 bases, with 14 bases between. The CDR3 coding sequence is TGTGCCAGCAGGAAGACAGGCATTCATACGCAGTATTTT. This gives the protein CASRKTGIHTQYF.